One sample yielded the 29 T cell receptor beta chains listed below, sequenced in a study of T cells of healthy individuals. TCRdb processed the 5' RACE reads anew with MiXCR; each CDR3 protein has one entry. The profile covers around 63,000 distinct CDR3 sequences, with roughly 16% appearing a single time and about 4.4% taken by the ten largest. The receptors were gathered from a human donor in good health.

The chain links TRBV20-1 to TRBJ2-2, with D possibly TRBD1 on 6 matching bases. The CDR3 is 18 amino acids. CDR1 DFQATT and CDR2 SNEGSKA come from the germline V gene (reference sequence). V was cut by 1 base and J by 1 base, with 19 bases left in between. The CDR3 protein is CSARGYVTGKGNTGELFF. The DNA for the CDR3 is TGCAGTGCTAGAGGTTACGTTACAGGGAAGGGGAACACCGGGGAGCTGTTTTTT.

The sample holds many counts of this clonotype. V is TRBV20-1 and J is TRBJ2-6; 7 bases match TRBD1. This CDR3 spans 14 amino acids. Looked up from germline, CDR1 is DFQATT and CDR2 is SNEGSKA (reference sequence). The J segment lost 2 bases and the V segment lost 4 bases, leaving 2 bases of the junction unmatched. The CDR3 sequence is CSATQGAGANVLTF. The DNA of the CDR3 is TGCAGTGCTACGCAGGGGGCTGGGGCCAACGTCCTGACTTTC.

The chain carries TRBV5-1 and TRBJ1-1; weak D call: TRBD1 (5 bases). The CDR3 totals 13 residues. V was shortened by 2 bases and J by 3 bases, with 8 bases between the two germline ends. Looked up from germline, CDR1 is SGHRS and CDR2 is YFSETQ. In DNA form, the CDR3 reads TGCGCCAGCAGCTTACCCAGGGACACTGAAGCTTTCTTT. Residues: CASSLPRDTEAFF.

Note on this clonotype: The CDR3 carries no conserved terminal phenylalanine or tryptophan, so it likely arises from a read error. The CDR3 here is CSARGALFRSGSYNEQFL. For the CDR3, the DNA is TGCAGTGCTAGAGGGGCGTTGTTTCGGAGCGGCTCCTACAATGAGCAGTTCCTC. V is TRBV20-1 and J is TRBJ2-1; D perhaps matches TRBD2 (5 bases). V was shortened by 1 base and J by 0 bases, with 19 bases between the two germline ends. This CDR3 spans 18 amino acids. Looked up from germline, CDR1 is DFQATT and CDR2 is SNEGSKA (reference sequence).

Ten or more counts support this clonotype. The genes are TRBV20-1 and TRBJ2-1; tentatively, D is TRBD1 or TRBD2 (5 bases each). Per germline, CDR1 DFQATT and CDR2 SNEGSKA (reference sequence). The CDR3 loop spans 12 amino acids. Deletions cut 5 bases from V and 10 bases from J, with 15 bases between. The CDR3 region has the DNA TGCAGTGCTTGGGACCCTGGGGTAGAGCAGTTCTTC. Its translation is CSAWDPGVEQFF.

The chain has TRBV7-8 and TRBJ2-7; 8 bases line up with TRBD2. The CDR3 covers 13 residues. The V gene end was trimmed by 7 bases and the J gene end by 6 bases; junction bases not matched to a gene: 8. In germline, CDR1 is SGHVS, CDR2 FQNEAQ. CDR3 region: CASTSGAGGEQYF. The CDR3 DNA follows: TGTGCCAGCACCTCGGGGGCGGGGGGCGAGCAGTACTTC.

This clonotype was seen at least ten times. The chain combines TRBV2 with TRBJ2-2; 8 bases agree with TRBD1. Trimming took 9 bases from V and 0 from J; bases not matched to a gene: 3. In germline, CDR1 is SNHLY, CDR2 FYNNEI. This CDR3 spans 14 amino acids. CDR3 in DNA: TGTGCCAGACGGGACAGGTCGAACACCGGGGAGCTGTTTTTT. Translating gives CARRDRSNTGELFF.

This clonotype appeared once. This chain joins TRBV2 and TRBJ1-2, with D hard to call. V was trimmed by 8 bases and J by 4 bases, leaving 11 bases between them. Germline CDR1 is SNHLY and CDR2 is FYNNEI. This CDR3 spans 12 amino acids. CDR3 region: CASRLQSYGYTF. The CDR3 coding sequence is TGTGCCAGCCGGTTGCAGTCCTATGGCTACACCTTC.

This clonotype has at least ten counts. The rearrangement uses TRBV12-3 or TRBV12-4 and TRBJ1-2; 7 bases are a match to TRBD1. The CDR3 is 17 amino acids. J lost 2 bases, V lost 3 bases, and 12 bases had no gene match. CDR3 sequence (DNA): TGTGCCAGCAGTTTGGGTGGCTGGCAGGGGGTGAACTATGGCTACACCTTC. Encoded protein: CASSLGGWQGVNYGYTF.

This clonotype was detected only once. The gene calls are TRBV12-3 or TRBV12-4 and TRBJ1-1, with D unclear. CDR3 length: 13 amino acids. V was cut by 6 bases and J by 1 base, with 9 bases left in between. CDR3 sequence: CASRYRQNTEAFF. The DNA of the CDR3 is TGTGCCAGCAGGTACCGACAGAACACTGAAGCTTTCTTT.

This clonotype was detected many times. This chain joins TRBV6-5 and TRBJ2-5; TRBD1 aligns across 8 bases. J was trimmed by 4 bases and V by 2 bases; bases with no gene match: 12. The CDR3 consists of 17 residues. Germline V lookup: CDR1 MNHEY, CDR2 SVGAGI. The CDR3 spells CASSYTGQGIGVETQYF. DNA for the CDR3: TGTGCCAGCAGTTACACTGGACAGGGAATCGGGGTAGAGACCCAGTACTTC.

This clonotype was counted ten times or more. The chain combines TRBV6-2 or TRBV6-3 with TRBJ1-5; D unresolved. Deletions cut 2 bases from V and 4 bases from J, with 6 bases between. Germline CDR1 and CDR2: MNHEY and SVGEGT. This CDR3 has 13 residues. The CDR3 region is CASSYAGNQPQHF. The CDR3 DNA follows: TGTGCCAGCAGTTACGCGGGAAATCAGCCCCAGCATTTT.

The rearrangement uses TRBV27 and TRBJ1-5; D might be TRBD1 (5 bases). The CDR3 length is 13 residues. Germline loops: CDR1 MNHEY, CDR2 SMNVEV (reference sequence). Deletions cut 6 bases from V and 3 bases from J, with 9 bases between. This CDR3 reads CASRGGYNQPQHF. The CDR3 DNA is TGTGCCAGCAGGGGGGGGTACAATCAGCCCCAGCATTTT.

V usage is TRBV15 and J usage is TRBJ1-5; D remains ambiguous. Germline V CDR1 and CDR2: LNHNV, YYDKDF (reference sequence). This CDR3 has 15 amino acids. V lost 5 bases to trimming and J lost 0 bases, with 11 bases between them. The CDR3 DNA sequence: TGTGCCACCAGCCCCGCAGTATATAGCAATCAGCCCCAGCATTTT. Translated, it gives CATSPAVYSNQPQHF. Together with reference TRBV15 and TRBJ1-5, the CDR3 gives the full variable domain: DAMVIQNPRYQVTQFGKPVTLSCSQTLNHNVMYWYQQKSSQAPKLLFHYYDKDFNNEADTPDNFQSRRPNTSFCFLDIRSPGLGDTAMYLCATSPAVYSNQPQHFGDGTRLSIL.

There are many counts of this clonotype. The V and J genes are TRBV2 and TRBJ2-1; perhaps TRBD2 as D (5 bases). The length of the CDR3 is 14 residues. CDR1 SNHLY and CDR2 FYNNEI come from the germline V gene. V shed 8 bases and J shed 5 bases, with 16 bases lying between them. CDR3 DNA sequence: TGTGCCAGCCGACTACTAAATACTAACAATGAGCAGTTCTTC. This translates into CASRLLNTNNEQFF.

In its sample, this clonotype was seen many times. The chain employs TRBV2 and TRBJ2-2; no definite D call. CDR1 is SNHLY and CDR2 is FYNNEI in the germline V gene. With 10 bases removed from V and 2 bases from J, the gap between germline ends came to 17 bases. The CDR3 extends over 15 amino acids. As DNA, the CDR3 is TGTGCCACCGAACGTTCCCTGGCTAACACCGGGGAGCTGTTTTTT. Its translation is CATERSLANTGELFF.

CDR3: CASSYRVGTGGEAFF. CDR3 nucleotides: TGTGCCAGCAGTTACCGGGTTGGGACAGGGGGTGAAGCTTTCTTT. The chain links TRBV6-2 or TRBV6-3 to TRBJ1-1, with 11 bases aligning to TRBD1. With 2 bases clipped from V and 7 bases from J, the junction kept 6 bases outside the gene matches. CDR1 and CDR2 (germline): MNHEY, SVGEGT. The CDR3 runs to 15 residues.

This clonotype was observed a few times. The chain combines TRBV30 with TRBJ1-1, with a weak D call TRBD1 (5 bases). The germline V gene has CDR1 GTSNPN and CDR2 SVGIG (reference sequence). CDR3 size: 15 residues. V was trimmed by 0 bases and J by 4 bases, leaving 15 bases between them. In DNA, the CDR3 is TGTGCCTGGAGTGTAAACAGCCTGGGGGGCACTGAAGCTTTCTTT. This codes for CAWSVNSLGGTEAFF.

In this sample, this clonotype turned up a few times. V usage is TRBV6-7 and J usage is TRBJ2-1; D unclear. TRBV6-7 is an open reading frame, and its role is uncertain. The V end lost 2 bases, the J end lost 5 bases, and 13 bases lay between the germline ends. The CDR3 is made up of 15 amino acids. The CDR3 coding sequence is TGTGCCAGCAGTTACCCCACGGTGGCAGACAATGAGCAGTTCTTC. This gives the protein CASSYPTVADNEQFF.

This clonotype was observed at least ten times. The J gene is TRBJ2-1, the V gene TRBV3-1; 14 nucleotides agree with TRBD2. The CDR3 totals 17 residues. Germline CDR1 LGHDT, CDR2 YNNKEL (reference sequence). J was trimmed by 2 bases and V by 1 base; bases with no gene match: 1. The CDR3 DNA is TGTGCCAGCAGCCAAGGGACTAGCGGGGGGACCTACAATGAGCAGTTCTTC. This codes for CASSQGTSGGTYNEQFF.

The chain joins TRBV20-1 to TRBJ2-1; TRBD1 might be the D (6 bases). Trimming cost V 0 bases and J 7 bases, with 13 bases left between them. CDR3 length: 14 residues. Looked up from germline, CDR1 is DFQATT and CDR2 is SNEGSKA (reference sequence). In nucleotides, the CDR3 is TGCAGTGCTAGAGACAGGGGTTCGCCGAATGAGCAGTTCTTC. Protein sequence: CSARDRGSPNEQFF.

Here the CDR3 reads CASSFQNQPQHF. CDR3 DNA: TGTGCCAGCAGCTTCCAGAATCAGCCCCAGCATTTT. This rearrangement joins TRBV7-2 to TRBJ1-5; D unclear. V lost 3 bases and J 4 bases, leaving 4 bases between the germline ends. Germline V lookup: CDR1 SGHTA, CDR2 FQGNSA. The length of the CDR3 is 12 residues.

This clonotype was observed many times. This sequence joins TRBV5-8 and TRBJ1-2, with TRBD1 matching 7 bases. CDR1 is SGHTS and CDR2 is YDEGEE in the germline V gene. CDR3 length: 17 residues. V was clipped by 1 base and J by 2 bases; unmatched bases: 11. CDR3 loop: CASSLLPGRTGNYGYTF. The CDR3 DNA follows: TGTGCCAGCAGCTTGTTGCCAGGCCGGACAGGCAACTATGGCTACACCTTC.

The chain uses TRBV20-1 and TRBJ2-7; 11 bases are a match to TRBD2. With 6 bases clipped from V and 6 bases from J, the junction kept 16 bases outside the gene matches. From germline, CDR1 is DFQATT and CDR2 SNEGSKA (reference sequence). The CDR3 totals 16 residues. DNA for the CDR3: TGCAGTGCCCCCAACCCTAGCGGGGGGTTTACTTCCGAGCAGTACTTC. Translated: CSAPNPSGGFTSEQYF.

The chain uses TRBV6-1 and TRBJ2-1; the D gene is possibly TRBD1 (5 bases). Germline CDR1 is MNHNS and CDR2 is SASEGT. This CDR3 contains 12 residues. The ends were cut back, 8 bases at V and 3 bases at J, with 8 bases in the middle. This chain's CDR3 is CASFQGYNEQFF. The CDR3 DNA sequence: TGTGCCAGCTTCCAGGGCTACAATGAGCAGTTCTTC.

The rearrangement joins TRBV7-2 to TRBJ1-5; D is uncertain. Trimming cost V 5 bases and J 0 bases, with 11 bases left between them. The CDR3 has 15 residues. Germline CDR1 reads SGHTA; CDR2 reads FQGNSA. The CDR3 sequence: CASSPWRDSNQPQHF. The CDR3 bases are TGTGCCAGCAGCCCCTGGCGGGATAGCAATCAGCCCCAGCATTTT.

The chain joins TRBV3-1 to TRBJ2-1; either TRBD1 or TRBD2 may supply D (5 bases each). Between the trimmed V and J ends, which lost 3 bases and 0 bases, there was a span of 12 bases. Germline CDR1 LGHDT, CDR2 YNNKEL (reference sequence). The CDR3 runs to 16 residues. CDR3 in amino acids: CASSQEPGSSYNEQFF. The CDR3 nucleotides are TGTGCCAGCAGCCAGGAACCAGGGAGCTCCTACAATGAGCAGTTCTTC.

The table lists this clonotype with a few counts. The chain employs TRBV7-6 and TRBJ2-6, with D possibly matching TRBD2 (6 bases). This CDR3 spans 16 amino acids. The germline V and J ends were trimmed by 0 bases and 2 bases, with 8 bases remaining between them. CDR1 is SGHVS, CDR2 FNYEAQ, per germline. CDR3 sequence: CASSLAGGTGANVLTF. The CDR3 DNA sequence: TGTGCCAGCAGCTTAGCGGGGGGAACTGGGGCCAACGTCCTGACTTTC.

In its sample, this clonotype was seen once. The V call is TRBV5-1, the J call TRBJ1-6; D gene ambiguous. V lost 0 bases and J lost 10, with 14 bases in between. Germline V CDR1 and CDR2: SGHRS, YFSETQ. The CDR3 covers 15 residues. CDR3 DNA: TGCGCCAGCAGCTTGGACAGCGGGCCGCAATCACCCCTCCACTTT. As protein: CASSLDSGPQSPLHF. The variable domain in full, completed from reference TRBV5-1 and TRBJ1-6, reads KAGVTQTPRYLIKTRGQQVTLSCSPISGHRSVSWYQQTPGQGLQFLFEYFSETQRNKGNFPGRFSGRQFSNSRSEMNVSTLELGDSALYLCASSLDSGPQSPLHFGNGTRLTVT.